What follows describes a single TCR beta chain. This record comes from a study of blood T cells in healthy people across ages. PCR was performed a second time for 7 to 11 cycles using a sample-barcoded 5' primer and a J-beta primer mix. In TCRdb, the 5' RACE reads were re-called with MiXCR into one record per CDR3 protein. The table includes 650,000 to 800,000 distinct CDR3 sequences, roughly 44% detected once. CDR3 length: 14 amino acids. Germline-derived CDR1 and CDR2 are SGHTA and FQGNSA. V trimming: 7 bases; J trimming: 3 bases; junction bases outside the gene matches: 7. Material for sequencing was blood. The TCR comes from a man in his sixties in good health. The chain combines TRBV7-2 with TRBJ2-7, with 9 bases matching TRBD1. CDR3 nucleotide sequence: TGTGCCAGCAAGATAGGACAGGGGATCTACGAGCAGTACTTC. Translation gives CASKIGQGIYEQYF.